The clone carrying this T cell receptor (beta chain) was recorded many times. The sample originates from a study of T cells in Graves' hyperthyroidism and ophthalmopathy. Authors of the study amplified TCR beta CDR3 regions from RNA transcripts. HTBI primers were the set used in a first-round RT-PCR of the TCR CDR3. MiXCR, run by TCRdb on the multiplex PCR reads, gives a single entry per CDR3 protein. The data contain more than 600,000 distinct CDR3 sequences, about 17% of them seen just once; the ten biggest clones take up roughly 8%. The germline CDR1 and CDR2 sequences are SGHAT and FQDESV (reference sequence). V shed 2 bases and J shed 4 bases, with 12 bases lying between them. This CDR3 contains 14 residues.

The chain couples TRBV11-1 to TRBJ2-7; either TRBD1 or TRBD2 may fit D (5 bases each). Sequencing used blood. This receptor was taken from a man between 18 and 35 years old with Graves' hyperthyroidism. The CDR3 DNA sequence: TGTGCCAGCAGCTTACCGGGACGAGGTTACGAGCAGTACTTC. Its translation: CASSLPGRGYEQYF.